The 15 T cell receptor beta chains listed next were all sequenced from one sample in a study of blood T cells in healthy people across ages. Next came a second PCR, run for about 6 to 12 cycles, which used a sample-barcoded 5' primer along with a J-beta primer mix. TCRdb recomputed calls from the 5' RACE reads with MiXCR, one row per CDR3 protein. The sample lists around 800,000 distinct CDR3 sequences; 44% were seen once. Sequencing input: blood. The receptors shown here come from a man in his sixties in good health.

This clonotype was counted ten times or more. The chain combines TRBV6-5 with TRBJ2-7; 7 nucleotides match TRBD1. CDR1 and CDR2 from the germline V gene are MNHEY and SVGAGI. V shed 5 bases, J shed 4 bases, and the junction held 5 bases outside the gene matches. The CDR3 extends over 13 amino acids. CDR3 DNA sequence: TGTGCCAGCAGTGGTACAGGGGAATACGAGCAGTACTTC. Translated: CASSGTGEYEQYF.

The DNA of the CDR3 is TGTGCCAGCAGTCCCCTCGGGGGGGGAATCAACGCCTACGAGCAGTACTTC. Its protein product is CASSPLGGGINAYEQYF. The chain combines TRBV6-6 with TRBJ2-7; TRBD2 aligns across 8 bases. V dropped 5 bases and J dropped 2; count of bases not matched to a gene: 14. CDR1 is MNHNY, CDR2 SVGAGI, per germline (reference sequence). The CDR3 spans 17 residues.

Regarding this clonotype: A read error may explain this, as a much larger clone is one base away. The conserved closing phenylalanine or tryptophan is absent in this CDR3, likely reflecting a read error. The chain's CDR3 is CASSLDRGSDTQYV. CDR3 in DNA: TGTGCCAGCAGCTTAGACAGGGGTTCAGATACGCAGTATGTT. The chain couples TRBV7-2 to TRBJ2-3, with 7 nucleotides matching TRBD1. Germline assignment: CDR1 SGHTA and CDR2 FQGNSA. Trimming at V came to 1 base and at J to 4 bases, leaving 2 bases not matched to a gene. The CDR3 extends over 14 amino acids.

The genes are TRBV20-1 and TRBJ2-7; D is undetermined. Germline lookup yields CDR1 DFQATT and CDR2 SNEGSKA (reference sequence). Trimming took off 0 bases at V and 4 bases at J, with 16 bases between the two ends. CDR3 length: 15 amino acids. CDR3 sequence (DNA): TGCAGTGCTAGAGATAGGTCAGGTGGACGGTACGAGCAGTACTTC. Amino acid sequence: CSARDRSGGRYEQYF.

Ten or more counts support this clonotype. At one of its ends the junction is not consistent with the germline gene, which may arise from a read error. The V gene is TRBV5-1, the J gene TRBJ2-5; perhaps TRBD2 as D (5 bases). CDR3 length equals 13 residues. Germline-derived CDR1 and CDR2 are SGHRS and YFSETQ. The CDR3, as DNA: TGTGCCAGCAGCTTAGAAGGGAGAGAGACCCAGTACTTC. Translated, it gives CASSLEGRETQYF. The full variable domain, in which reference TRBV5-1 and TRBJ2-5 provide the parts outside the CDR3, is KAGVTQTPRYLIKTRGQQVTLSCSPISGHRSVSWYQQTPGQGLQFLFEYFSETQRNKGNFPGRFSGRQFSNSRSEMNVSTLELGDSALYLCASSLEGRETQYFGPGTRLLVL.

This sequence joins TRBV6-1 and TRBJ2-5; D is unresolved. CDR1 MNHNS and CDR2 SASEGT come from the germline V gene. V was cut by 4 bases and J by 3 bases, with 9 bases left in between. CDR3 length: 13 amino acids. CDR3 sequence: CASSVSIKETQYF. In DNA, the CDR3 is TGTGCCAGCAGTGTTTCCATTAAAGAGACCCAGTACTTC.

The rearrangement links TRBV28 to TRBJ1-6, with D unresolved. V was cut by 6 bases and J by 6 bases, with 15 bases left in between. The CDR3 spans 15 residues. Germline V gives CDR1 MDHEN, CDR2 SYDVKM. The CDR3 reads CASSQDPLVNSPLHF. CDR3 sequence (DNA): TGTGCCAGCAGCCAAGACCCTCTAGTTAATTCACCCCTCCACTTT.

This clonotype was seen more than once but under ten times. V and J are TRBV6-1 and TRBJ2-1, with 9 nucleotides matching TRBD2. The DNA end lines up better with TRBJ2-7; the J call may be wrong. This CDR3 comprises 16 residues. Germline V gene lookup returns CDR1 MNHNS and CDR2 SASEGT. CDR3 bases: TGTGCCAGCAGTGAAGGGGTGACTAGCGGTTACAATGAGCAGTACTTC. This codes for CASSEGVTSGYNEQYF.

The chain combines TRBV4-1 with TRBJ2-3; 8 bases agree with TRBD2. Germline assignment: CDR1 MGHRA and CDR2 YSYEKL. The CDR3 runs to 19 residues. The junction had 11 bases not matched to a gene; V was cut back by 0 bases and J by 0 bases. This chain's CDR3 is CASSQDPSGGQISTDTQYF. The CDR3 bases are TGCGCCAGCAGCCAAGATCCCAGCGGGGGCCAGATAAGCACAGATACGCAGTATTTT.

Only a few counts were recorded for this clonotype. The chain uses TRBV6-5 and TRBJ1-4; D is possibly TRBD1 (6 bases). Germline V gene lookup returns CDR1 MNHEY and CDR2 SVGAGI. This CDR3 is built from 14 residues. Trimming shortened V by 5 bases and J by 1 base, and 8 bases separated the two germline ends. CDR3 coding DNA: TGTGCCAGCAGTCAACAGGGAACTAATGAAAAACTGTTTTTT. It translates to CASSQQGTNEKLFF.

The chain couples TRBV20-1 to TRBJ2-3; TRBD2 matches 7 bases. This CDR3 has 15 amino acids. Per the germline V gene, CDR1 is DFQATT and CDR2 is SNEGSKA (reference sequence). V lost 6 bases and J lost 7; bases outside the gene matches: 16. CDR3: CSASQRRERLHTQYF. The CDR3 DNA reads as TGCAGTGCGTCACAAAGGCGGGAGCGTCTGCATACGCAGTATTTT.

On this clonotype itself: An end of the junction does not agree with germline; a read error may underlie this. The V gene is TRBV30, the J gene TRBJ2-7; 7 bases align to TRBD2. This CDR3 has 11 amino acids. Per germline, CDR1 GTSNPN and CDR2 SVGIG (reference sequence). CDR3 nucleotides: TGTGCCGGGAGGGTCGGTAGCGAGCAGTACTTC. Translated, it gives CAGRVGSEQYF.

The chain uses TRBV6-1 and TRBJ2-7; D may be TRBD1 (6 bases). Germline V gene lookup returns CDR1 MNHNS and CDR2 SASEGT. The CDR3 consists of 13 residues. V dropped 2 bases and J dropped 4 bases, with 9 bases sitting between them. The CDR3 DNA sequence: TGTGCCAGCAGTGAACAGGGGAAATACGAGCAGTACTTC. Translating it yields CASSEQGKYEQYF.

This clonotype has at least ten counts. CDR3 in amino acids: CASSVAEGGNVYEQYF. For the CDR3, the DNA is TGTGCCAGCAGCGTAGCGGAAGGGGGTAATGTGTACGAGCAGTACTTC. The V and J genes are TRBV9 and TRBJ2-7, with D maybe TRBD1 (6 bases). Trimming pared 0 bases from V and 4 bases from J, leaving 17 bases between. In germline, CDR1 is SGDLS, CDR2 YYNGEE. The CDR3 covers 16 residues.

This clonotype was counted ten times or more. The CDR3 region is CASSLDAGEVYNEQFF. The DNA of the CDR3 is TGTGCCAGCAGCTTGGATGCGGGGGAAGTCTACAATGAGCAGTTCTTC. This chain joins TRBV5-6 and TRBJ2-1; TRBD2 matches 7 bases. V trimming: 0 bases; J trimming: 3 bases; junction bases outside the gene matches: 6. CDR3 size: 16 residues. CDR1 and CDR2 (germline): SGHDT, YYEEEE.